These 23 T cell receptor beta chains came from one sample sequenced in a study of T cell responses to AZD1222 COVID-19 vaccine. TCRdb's copy holds only in-frame clones and misses some; the assay was immunoSEQ multiplex PCR. The table lists 55,000 to 90,000 clones, roughly four fifths of them singletons. Sequencing used peripheral blood, obtained on day 0 of AZD1222 vaccination. Receptors originate from an adult in good health.

The CDR3 DNA reads TGTGCTAGTGGTTCGGGACAGGGGGACACTGAAGCTTTCTTT. Translated: CASGSGQGDTEAFF. The rearrangement joins TRBV12-5 to TRBJ1-1; 11 positions agree with TRBD1. J gave up 3 bases and V 4 bases, and 1 base lay outside the gene matches. The CDR3 length is 14 residues. Germline lookup yields CDR1 LGHNT and CDR2 FRNRAP.

The chain is built from TRBV6-6 and TRBJ2-1, with D tentatively TRBD2 (6 bases). V lost 5 bases and J lost 12, with 11 bases in between. The V gene's germline CDR1 is MNHNY and CDR2 SVGAGI (reference sequence). This CDR3 region has 11 residues. The CDR3 reads CASSPRRGQFF. CDR3 DNA: TGTGCCAGCAGTCCAAGGAGGGGGCAGTTCTTC.

This chain joins TRBV5-1 and TRBJ1-2; tentatively, D is TRBD1 (5 bases). Deletions cut 4 bases from V and 7 bases from J, with 14 bases between. Germline V gene lookup returns CDR1 SGHRS and CDR2 YFSETQ. The CDR3 has 13 amino acids. The CDR3 region is CASSPAGGGGYTF. DNA for the CDR3: TGCGCCAGCAGCCCGGCGGGGGGAGGTGGCTACACCTTC.

This clone occurred once. The chain has TRBV9 and TRBJ2-5; 7 bases fit TRBD2. This CDR3 is 14 amino acids long. The germline V gene encodes CDR1 SGDLS and CDR2 YYNGEE. V shed 1 base, J shed 2 bases, and the junction held 2 bases outside the gene matches. The CDR3 region is CASSVLADQETQYF. The CDR3 DNA reads as TGTGCCAGCAGCGTACTAGCGGATCAAGAGACCCAGTACTTC.

This clone was counted a few times. The V and J genes are TRBV11-2 and TRBJ1-6, with D possibly matching TRBD1 (6 bases). Germline CDR1 reads SGHAT; CDR2 reads FQNNGV. This CDR3 region has 14 residues. V lost 5 bases, J lost 7 bases, and 12 bases lay in between. CDR3 DNA sequence: TGTGCCAGCAGCGCCGAGGGACAAAATTCACCCCTCCACTTT. Amino acid sequence: CASSAEGQNSPLHF. The whole variable domain, filled in from reference TRBV11-2 and TRBJ1-6, reads EAGVAQSPRYKIIEKRQSVAFWCNPISGHATLYWYQQILGQGPKLLIQFQNNGVVDDSQLPKDRFSAERLKGVDSTLKIQPAKLEDSAVYLCASSAEGQNSPLHFGNGTRLTVT.

The chain uses TRBV11-3 and TRBJ1-2, with D unclear. V lost 5 bases, J lost 6 bases, and 16 bases lay in between. This CDR3 spans 14 amino acids. Germline loops: CDR1 SGHNT, CDR2 YENEEA. Here the CDR3 reads CASSTLLSSDGYTF. The CDR3 DNA reads TGTGCCAGCAGCACCCTTCTAAGTTCGGATGGCTACACCTTC.

This chain links TRBV5-1 with TRBJ1-2, with 8 bases that match TRBD1. CDR1 and CDR2 from the germline V gene are SGHRS and YFSETQ. V lost 4 bases, J lost 3 bases, and 17 bases stayed unmatched. The CDR3 is 18 residues long. CDR3 bases: TGCGCCAGCAGCAAGAATTCGGATTACAGGGGGAACGACTATGGCTACACCTTC. This translates into CASSKNSDYRGNDYGYTF.

The gene calls are TRBV6-1 and TRBJ1-3, with unresolved D. This CDR3 region has 16 residues. Germline V gene data show CDR1 as MNHNS and CDR2 as SASEGT. V lost 2 bases to trimming and J lost 0 bases, with 11 bases between them. CDR3 residues: CASSELVSSSGNTIYF. Written as DNA, the CDR3 is TGTGCCAGCAGTGAATTGGTCTCAAGCTCTGGAAACACCATATATTTT.

This chain joins TRBV30 and TRBJ1-6, with D tentatively TRBD1 (5 bases). Germline CDR1 and CDR2: GTSNPN and SVGIG (reference sequence). V lost 8 bases and J lost 4, with 12 bases in between. The CDR3 extends over 13 amino acids. The CDR3 reads CAGTRDYNSPLHF. CDR3 bases: TGTGCCGGGACCCGGGATTATAATTCACCCCTCCACTTT.

The chain is built from TRBV28 and TRBJ1-6; D ambiguous. V shed 3 bases and J shed 7 bases, with 10 bases lying between them. Germline V lookup: CDR1 MDHEN, CDR2 SYDVKM. There are 14 residues in the CDR3. This chain's CDR3 is CASSFRRANSPLHF. The CDR3 DNA reads as TGTGCCAGCAGTTTCCGCCGGGCAAATTCACCCCTCCACTTT.

The chain combines TRBV12-5 with TRBJ2-7, with D unresolved. Trimming took off 2 bases at V and 1 base at J, with 3 bases between the two ends. In germline, CDR1 is LGHNT, CDR2 FRNRAP. CDR3 length equals 12 residues. The CDR3, as DNA: TGTGCTAGTGGTTTGCGATCCTACGAGCAGTACTTC. This sequence encodes CASGLRSYEQYF.

V usage is TRBV25-1 and J usage is TRBJ2-5; 8 bases are a match to TRBD1. The germline V gene encodes CDR1 MGHDK and CDR2 SYGVNS. The CDR3 runs 15 residues. With V trimmed by 6 bases and J by 5 bases, 11 bases remained unmatched. CDR3 bases: TGTGCCAGCAGGACGATGACAGGGGTCGGGGAGACCCAGTACTTC. Translating gives CASRTMTGVGETQYF.

The V call is TRBV6-5, the J call TRBJ2-2; D is possibly TRBD1 (6 bases). CDR1 MNHEY and CDR2 SVGAGI come from the germline V gene. There are 13 residues in the CDR3. The V end lost 6 bases, the J end lost 4 bases, and 9 bases lay between the germline ends. The CDR3 loop reads CASRDSPTGELFF. The CDR3 region has the DNA TGTGCCAGCAGGGACAGTCCCACCGGGGAGCTGTTTTTT.

The rearrangement joins TRBV24-1 to TRBJ1-5; TRBD1 agrees at 7 bases. Germline-derived CDR1 and CDR2 are KGHDR and SFDVKD. V dropped 8 bases and J dropped 4; count of bases not matched to a gene: 4. This CDR3 has 13 residues. The CDR3 DNA is TGTGCCACCAATCAGGGGGGGAATCAGCCCCAGCATTTT. It yields the protein CATNQGGNQPQHF.

The chain recombines TRBV10-3 with TRBJ2-1; 7 bases agree with TRBD1. The CDR3 totals 14 residues. Per the germline V gene, CDR1 is ENHRY and CDR2 is SYGVKD. Unmatched junction bases numbered 10, after V lost 6 bases and J lost 8 bases. Here the CDR3 reads CAISRGIGGDEQFF. CDR3 DNA sequence: TGTGCCATCAGCAGAGGGATAGGGGGCGATGAGCAGTTCTTC.

The rearrangement uses TRBV7-9 and TRBJ2-7; 8 bases align to TRBD1. Germline V lookup: CDR1 SEHNR, CDR2 FQNEAQ (reference sequence). The CDR3 loop spans 14 amino acids. V lost 0 bases to trimming and J lost 4 bases; unmatched junction nucleotides: 2. The CDR3 is CASSLARQGYEQYF. The CDR3 bases are TGTGCCAGCAGCTTAGCGCGACAGGGGTACGAGCAGTACTTC.

This clone occurred a few times. The chain has TRBV13 and TRBJ1-5; perhaps TRBD1 as D (6 bases). The CDR3 covers 13 residues. Germline V gene sequence: CDR1 PRHDT, CDR2 FYEKMQ (reference sequence). With 5 bases removed from V and 6 bases from J, the gap between germline ends came to 11 bases. For the CDR3, the DNA is TGTGCCAGCAGCCCGGGACACTCTCAGCCCCAGCATTTT. It yields the protein CASSPGHSQPQHF.

The CDR3: CASSATTIDTGELFF. In nucleotides, the CDR3 is TGTGCCAGCAGCGCTACTACAATTGACACCGGGGAGCTGTTTTTT. The genes are TRBV2 and TRBJ2-2; D is unclear. The germline gives CDR1 SNHLY, CDR2 FYNNEI. CDR3 length: 15 residues. V was trimmed by 6 bases and J by 3 bases, leaving 14 bases between them.

The rearrangement joins TRBV7-8 to TRBJ1-3, with D tentatively TRBD1 (5 bases). The germline CDR1 and CDR2 sequences are SGHVS and FQNEAQ. V was clipped by 1 base and J by 7 bases, with 8 bases between them. This CDR3 contains 13 residues. For the CDR3, the DNA is TGTGCCAGCAGCTTAGGAGCAGGGAACACCATATATTTT. It codes for CASSLGAGNTIYF. Combining the CDR3 with reference TRBV7-8 and TRBJ1-3 gives the whole variable domain GAGVSQSPRYKVAKRGQDVALRCDPISGHVSLFWYQQALGQGPEFLTYFQNEAQLDKSGLPSDRFFAERPEGSVSTLKIQRTQQEDSAVYLCASSLGAGNTIYFGEGSWLTVV.

In its sample, this clone was seen a few times. V and J are TRBV5-1 and TRBJ1-1; 7 positions match TRBD1. The junction had 5 bases not matched to a gene; V was cut back by 0 bases and J by 6 bases. The CDR3 is made up of 14 amino acids. Germline V gives CDR1 SGHRS, CDR2 YFSETQ. The CDR3 here is CASSLGDRLAEAFF. CDR3 in DNA: TGCGCCAGCAGCTTGGGGGACAGATTGGCTGAAGCTTTCTTT.

CDR3: CASSSKSNQPQHF. Written as DNA, the CDR3 is TGTGCCAGCAGTAGTAAGAGCAATCAGCCCCAGCATTTT. The rearrangement uses TRBV27 and TRBJ1-5; no clear D gene. Germline CDR1 MNHEY, CDR2 SMNVEV (reference sequence). The CDR3 contains 13 residues. V lost 5 bases and J lost 1, with 6 bases in between.

The chain joins TRBV9 to TRBJ1-4; no definite D call. The V and J ends lost 3 bases and 10 bases respectively, with 16 bases between them. Germline CDR1 and CDR2: SGDLS and YYNGEE. This CDR3 region has 14 residues. The CDR3 region has the DNA TGTGCCAGCAGCGCCCGTGGGGAATGGGGAAAACTGTTTTTT. This gives the protein CASSARGEWGKLFF.

The table lists this clone with a count of one. The chain combines TRBV12-3 or TRBV12-4 with TRBJ2-5, with 9 bases identical to TRBD1. The CDR3 has 13 residues. Losses at the gene ends were 3 bases for V and 7 bases for J; bases not matched to a gene: 3. In DNA form, the CDR3 reads TGTGCCAGCAGTTTGGAGACAGGGGGGACCCAGTACTTC. Translation gives CASSLETGGTQYF.